The T cell receptor (beta chain) described here comes from a study of identical twins. This clonotype was seen at least ten times. Its specificity is not known. Healthy Caucasians provided all donations. Notes on the study in general: Conclusions came from cross-sectional statistical analysis, not from following the same donors. Twin pairs' shared out-of-frame alpha sequences were enriched in low generation probability.

It was template switching that added a universal primer site, and there were unique molecular identifiers on the cDNA. TCRdb reprocessed the 5' RACE reads with MiXCR, giving one entry per CDR3 protein. This table has 200,000 to 250,000 distinct CDR3 sequences, approximately 7.8% appearing once. Germline values: CDR1 MRHNA, CDR2 SNTAGT. Trimming removed 3 bases at V and 6 bases at J, with 16 bases between. The CDR3 runs 15 residues. These data were also reused for a study on yellow fever vaccine responses in identical twins.

The chain employs TRBV6-4 and TRBJ2-3, with D maybe TRBD2 (7 bases). The clonotype originates from a woman between 18 and 29 years old in good health. The sequenced material came from CD8+ T cells sorted from blood. CDR3 bases: TGTGCCAGCAGTGATGGGTGGGGGGGCCATGATACGCAGTATTTT. This translates into CASSDGWGGHDTQYF.